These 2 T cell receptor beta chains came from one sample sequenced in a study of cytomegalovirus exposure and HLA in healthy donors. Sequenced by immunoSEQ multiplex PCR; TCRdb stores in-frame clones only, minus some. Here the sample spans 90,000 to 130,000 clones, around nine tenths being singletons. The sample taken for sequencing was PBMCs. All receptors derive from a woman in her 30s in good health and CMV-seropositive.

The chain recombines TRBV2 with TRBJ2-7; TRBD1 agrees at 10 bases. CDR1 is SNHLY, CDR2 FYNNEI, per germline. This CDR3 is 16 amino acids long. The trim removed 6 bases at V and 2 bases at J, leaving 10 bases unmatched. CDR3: CASRSGDRGRTYEQYF. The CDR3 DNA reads TGTGCCAGCAGGAGCGGGGACAGGGGTCGGACCTACGAGCAGTACTTC.

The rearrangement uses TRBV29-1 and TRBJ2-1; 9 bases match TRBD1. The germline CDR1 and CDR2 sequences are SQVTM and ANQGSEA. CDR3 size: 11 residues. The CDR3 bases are TGCAGTGCCGGACAGGGGACTGAGCAGTTCTTC. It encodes CSAGQGTEQFF.